This T cell receptor beta chain was identified in a study of T-cell reconstitution after alpha-beta-depleted transplantation in children. In germline, CDR1 is SGHDT, CDR2 YYEEEE. Trimming shortened V by 2 bases and J by 2 bases, and 11 bases separated the two germline ends. The CDR3 extends over 14 amino acids. A TCRbeta library incorporating unique molecular identifiers was prepared. Each CDR3 protein is one row after TCRdb ran MiXCR on the PCR reads. This sample has 700,000 to 950,000 distinct CDR3 sequences, with about 15% found just once. This clonotype has a count of ten or more. Material: PBMCs, mostly from graft donor cells, obtained 360 days after TCRalphabeta/CD19-depleted stem cell transplant. The genes are TRBV5-6 and TRBJ2-7, with D unclear. The sequence was collected from a male patient aged 10-17 years who had a stem cell transplant for acute lymphoblastic leukemia, so the T cells may come from the graft donor. CDR3: CASSFLPTPYEQYF. CDR3 sequence (DNA): TGTGCCAGCAGCTTCCTACCAACCCCCTACGAGCAGTACTTC.